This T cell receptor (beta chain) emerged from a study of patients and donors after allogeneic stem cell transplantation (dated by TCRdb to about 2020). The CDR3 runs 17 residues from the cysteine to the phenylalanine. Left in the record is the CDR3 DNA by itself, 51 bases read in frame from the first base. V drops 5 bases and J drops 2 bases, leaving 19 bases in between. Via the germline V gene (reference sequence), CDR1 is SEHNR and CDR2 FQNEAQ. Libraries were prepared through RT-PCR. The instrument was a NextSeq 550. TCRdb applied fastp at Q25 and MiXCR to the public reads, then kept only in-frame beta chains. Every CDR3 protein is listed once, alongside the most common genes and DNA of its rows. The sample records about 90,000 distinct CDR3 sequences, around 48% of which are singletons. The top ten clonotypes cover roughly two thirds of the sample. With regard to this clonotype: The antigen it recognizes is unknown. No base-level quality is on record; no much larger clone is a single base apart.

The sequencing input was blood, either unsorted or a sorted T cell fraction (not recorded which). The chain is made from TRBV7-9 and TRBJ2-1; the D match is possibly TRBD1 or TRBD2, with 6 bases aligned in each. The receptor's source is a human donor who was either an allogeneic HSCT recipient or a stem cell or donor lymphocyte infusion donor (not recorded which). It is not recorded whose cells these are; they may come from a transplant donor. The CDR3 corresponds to CASSPRRRGSPYNEQFF. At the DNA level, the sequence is TGTGCCAGCAGCCCCCGAAGGAGGGGGTCCCCCTACAATGAGCAGTTCTTC.